This T cell receptor (beta chain) was sequenced for a study of cytomegalovirus exposure and HLA in healthy donors. The donors were in the approximately 110-subject validation cohort; that cohort was separate from the roughly 660-subject first cohort. Data came from immunoSEQ multiplex PCR; TCRdb stores just in-frame clones and leaves some out. This sample yields over 85,000 clones, of which less than 90% are seen a single time; around 10% belongs to the top ten. V was cut by 5 bases and J by 3 bases, with 10 bases left in between. Germline V gene lookup returns CDR1 LNHDA and CDR2 SQIVND (reference sequence). This CDR3 has 13 amino acids.

This receptor was obtained from a woman aged 18-29 years in good health and CMV-seropositive. Sequencing was done on a sample of PBMCs. V and J are TRBV19 and TRBJ1-1, with D possibly TRBD1 on 5 matching bases. The CDR3 region has the DNA TGTGCCAGTAGTGAAGGGGAGGACACTGAAGCTTTCTTT. Translated, it gives CASSEGEDTEAFF.